The rows below give T cell receptor beta chains drawn from one sample of a study of T-cell memory formation after mild COVID-19. TCRdb ran MiXCR on the 5' RACE reads and lists one entry per CDR3 protein. The sample has some 120,000 distinct CDR3 sequences; approximately 15% are singletons. The material sequenced was PBMCs or a T cell subset sorted from them (not recorded which). The origin of the receptors is an adult woman who had mild COVID-19 (a few samples of this study predate the infection). Cell type and time point are not known. CDR3s include the opening cysteine and the closing phenylalanine or tryptophan. Fields, in order: CDR3 protein, CDR3 DNA, CDR3 length, D gene, J gene, V gene, clone size. D genes are given only for firm matches. Clone size is given for some rows only: seen once, a few or many times, or a class if the clone is expanded.

CDR3: CATSEEQGARYNEQFF
DNA: TGTGCCACCAGTGAGGAACAGGGGGCAAGGTACAATGAGCAGTTCTTC
length: 16
D: TRBD1
J: TRBJ2-1
V: TRBV24-1
size: few

CDR3: CASRHITGGELFF
DNA: TGCGCCAGCCGCCACATCACGGGCGGGGAGCTGTTTTTT
length: 13
D: NA
J: TRBJ2-2
V: TRBV5-1
size: few

CDR3: CASSLNRAANEQFF
DNA: TGCGCCAGCAGCTTGAACAGGGCGGCCAATGAGCAGTTCTTC
length: 14
D: NA
J: TRBJ2-1
V: TRBV5-1
size: many

CDR3: CSARWRGDYEQYF
DNA: TGCAGCGCAAGGTGGAGGGGAGACTACGAGCAGTACTTC
length: 13
D: NA
J: TRBJ2-7
V: TRBV29-1
size: once

CDR3: CASSNSTGSNQPQHF
DNA: TGTGCCAGCAGTAACTCGACAGGTAGCAATCAGCCCCAGCATTTT
length: 15
D: NA
J: TRBJ1-5
V: TRBV6-6
size: few

CDR3: CASSFHRGPDTQYF
DNA: TGTGCCAGCAGCTTCCACAGGGGACCGGATACGCAGTATTTT
length: 14
D: TRBD1
J: TRBJ2-3
V: TRBV7-6
size: few

CDR3: CASSRDGSYEQYF
DNA: TGTGCCAGCAGCCGGGACGGATCCTACGAGCAGTACTTC
length: 13
D: NA
J: TRBJ2-7
V: TRBV27
size: NA

CDR3: CASSLTGGGTQYF
DNA: TGTGCCAGCAGTTTGACAGGGGGCGGGACCCAGTACTTC
length: 13
D: TRBD1
J: TRBJ2-5
V: TRBV7-3
size: few

CDR3: CSARGAIFHGETQYF
DNA: TGCAGTGCCAGAGGCGCTATCTTCCACGGGGAGACCCAGTACTTC
length: 15
D: NA
J: TRBJ2-5
V: TRBV20-1
size: few

CDR3: CASSVDGGPDTQYF
DNA: TGTGCCAGCAGCGTAGACGGGGGCCCAGATACGCAGTATTTT
length: 14
D: NA
J: TRBJ2-3
V: TRBV9
size: NA

CDR3: CSVARSQETQYF
DNA: TGCAGCGTTGCCCGGTCCCAAGAGACCCAGTACTTC
length: 12
D: NA
J: TRBJ2-5
V: TRBV29-1
size: NA

CDR3: CASSLVWGRDTEAFF
DNA: TGTGCCAGCAGTTTAGTCTGGGGGCGGGACACTGAAGCTTTCTTT
length: 15
D: NA
J: TRBJ1-1
V: TRBV12-3/TRBV12-4
size: few

CDR3: CASSPPLIGQGKFF
DNA: TGTGCCAGCAGCCCCCCCCTCATCGGACAGGGGAAGTTTTTT
length: 14
D: TRBD1
J: TRBJ1-4
V: TRBV3-1
size: NA

CDR3: CASSYGGGNEQYF
DNA: TGCGCCAGCAGCTATGGAGGGGGCAACGAGCAGTACTTC
length: 13
D: NA
J: TRBJ2-7
V: TRBV5-1
size: many

CDR3: CDSSQGDRGKGSNEQFF
DNA: TGTGACAGCAGCCAAGGGGACAGGGGAAAGGGCAGCAATGAGCAGTTCTTC
length: 17
D: TRBD1
J: TRBJ2-1
V: TRBV4-2
size: NA

CDR3: CASSYYPGQGASPGNNSPLHF
DNA: TGCGCCAGCAGCTACTACCCGGGACAGGGGGCTAGTCCCGGGAATAATTCACCCCTCCACTTT
length: 21
D: TRBD1
J: TRBJ1-6
V: TRBV5-1
size: many

CDR3: CASSRADLVSGGTDTQYF
DNA: TGTGCCAGCAGCCGGGCCGACCTCGTTTCGGGGGGCACAGATACGCAGTATTTT
length: 18
D: NA
J: TRBJ2-3
V: TRBV7-9
size: NA

CDR3: CASSPYVSGGLAKNIQYF
DNA: TGTGCCAGCAGCCCATACGTAAGCGGGGGGCTAGCCAAAAACATTCAGTACTTC
length: 18
D: TRBD2
J: TRBJ2-4
V: TRBV7-6
size: few

CDR3: CASSLASGQGSEQYF
DNA: TGTGCCAGCAGCTTAGCGTCGGGACAGGGGTCCGAGCAGTACTTC
length: 15
D: TRBD1
J: TRBJ2-7
V: TRBV7-6
size: NA

CDR3: CASSLYNYGYTF
DNA: TGTGCCAGCAGCTTATATAACTATGGCTACACCTTC
length: 12
D: NA
J: TRBJ1-2
V: TRBV7-2
size: NA

CDR3: CSARGTVSYNEQFF
DNA: TGCAGTGCTAGGGGGACAGTCTCCTACAATGAGCAGTTCTTC
length: 14
D: TRBD1
J: TRBJ2-1
V: TRBV20-1
size: NA

CDR3: CASSVGQGAVRNSPLHF
DNA: TGTGCCAGCAGCGTAGGTCAGGGGGCAGTGAGAAATTCACCCCTCCACTTT
length: 17
D: TRBD1
J: TRBJ1-6
V: TRBV9
size: few

CDR3: CASSDGGSTDTQYF
DNA: TGTGCCAGCAGCGACGGAGGGAGCACAGATACGCAGTATTTT
length: 14
D: NA
J: TRBJ2-3
V: TRBV9
size: few

CDR3: CASSLGPSGSSSYNEQFF
DNA: TGTGCCAGCAGCTTAGGACCCTCCGGCTCGAGCTCCTACAATGAGCAGTTCTTC
length: 18
D: NA
J: TRBJ2-1
V: TRBV7-6
size: NA

CDR3: CASGLAGGPGNEQFF
DNA: TGTGCCAGCGGACTAGCGGGAGGGCCTGGGAATGAGCAGTTCTTC
length: 15
D: TRBD2
J: TRBJ2-1
V: TRBV9
size: few

CDR3: CASSLTPSGGQETQYF
DNA: TGTGCCAGCAGCCTAACCCCGAGCGGGGGACAAGAGACCCAGTACTTC
length: 16
D: TRBD2
J: TRBJ2-5
V: TRBV7-6
size: NA

CDR3: CASSKGQGNYGYTF
DNA: TGTGCCAGCAGCAAAGGACAGGGAAACTATGGCTACACCTTC
length: 14
D: TRBD1
J: TRBJ1-2
V: TRBV5-4
size: few

CDR3: CASSLGGGLANYGYTF
DNA: TGTGCCAGCAGCCTCGGGGGGGGGTTGGCTAACTATGGCTACACCTTC
length: 16
D: NA
J: TRBJ1-2
V: TRBV12-3/TRBV12-4
size: NA

CDR3: CASSLVGGAGGELFF
DNA: TGTGCCAGCAGCCTGGTCGGGGGGGCCGGCGGGGAGCTGTTTTTT
length: 15
D: TRBD2
J: TRBJ2-2
V: TRBV7-2
size: NA

CDR3: CASSLARRGGTDTQYF
DNA: TGCGCCAGCAGCTTGGCCAGGAGGGGGGGGACAGATACGCAGTATTTT
length: 16
D: NA
J: TRBJ2-3
V: TRBV5-1
size: NA

CDR3: CATSRDGEGRSPLHF
DNA: TGTGCCACCAGCAGAGATGGGGAGGGCAGGTCACCCCTCCACTTT
length: 15
D: NA
J: TRBJ1-6
V: TRBV15
size: many

CDR3: CASSLAGRPPHEQYF
DNA: TGTGCCAGCAGCTTGGCCGGAAGACCTCCCCACGAGCAGTACTTC
length: 15
D: NA
J: TRBJ2-7
V: TRBV5-4
size: few

CDR3: CSARSELAGGHETQYF
DNA: TGCAGTGCTAGGTCCGAACTAGCGGGGGGCCACGAGACCCAGTACTTC
length: 16
D: TRBD2
J: TRBJ2-5
V: TRBV20-1
size: few

CDR3: CASSYGSSTDTQYF
DNA: TGTGCCAGCAGTTACGGGTCTAGCACAGATACGCAGTATTTT
length: 14
D: NA
J: TRBJ2-3
V: TRBV6-6
size: NA

CDR3: CASSLGTSGRGQETQYF
DNA: TGTGCCAGCAGCTTGGGGACTAGCGGGAGAGGCCAAGAGACCCAGTACTTC
length: 17
D: TRBD2
J: TRBJ2-5
V: TRBV5-5
size: NA

CDR3: CASSIDPAGGLNEQFF
DNA: TGTGCCAGTAGTATAGACCCCGCGGGAGGGTTGAATGAGCAGTTCTTC
length: 16
D: TRBD2
J: TRBJ2-1
V: TRBV19
size: NA

CDR3: CASSVEGVRDTQYF
DNA: TGTGCCAGCAGCGTAGAGGGAGTGCGAGATACGCAGTATTTT
length: 14
D: NA
J: TRBJ2-3
V: TRBV9
size: NA

CDR3: CSARDLEREWGDEQFF
DNA: TGCAGTGCTAGAGATCTGGAACGGGAGTGGGGGGATGAGCAGTTCTTC
length: 16
D: NA
J: TRBJ2-1
V: TRBV20-1
size: many

CDR3: CASSPTGAGQYF
DNA: TGTGCCAGCAGCCCTACAGGGGCAGGGCAGTACTTC
length: 12
D: TRBD1
J: TRBJ2-7
V: TRBV12-3/TRBV12-4
size: NA

CDR3: CASSRTSEKETQYF
DNA: TGTGCCAGCAGCAGGACTAGCGAAAAAGAGACCCAGTACTTC
length: 14
D: TRBD2
J: TRBJ2-5
V: TRBV6-6
size: few

CDR3: CASSPLRALGSPLHF
DNA: TGCGCCAGCAGCCCACTGCGGGCTCTGGGTTCACCCCTCCACTTT
length: 15
D: NA
J: TRBJ1-6
V: TRBV5-1
size: NA

CDR3: CASSLVSGLDEQFF
DNA: TGTGCCAGCAGCTTAGTGTCAGGACTAGATGAGCAGTTCTTC
length: 14
D: TRBD2
J: TRBJ2-1
V: TRBV7-6
size: few

CDR3: CASSLFGLAGGDTQYF
DNA: TGTGCCAGCAGCTTATTCGGCCTAGCGGGGGGAGATACGCAGTATTTT
length: 16
D: TRBD2
J: TRBJ2-3
V: TRBV7-2
size: few

CDR3: CAPCGPGHSNQPQHF
DNA: TGCGCCCCTTGTGGGCCGGGACATAGCAATCAGCCCCAGCATTTT
length: 15
D: NA
J: TRBJ1-5
V: TRBV5-1
size: NA

CDR3: CASSLELVPADTQYF
DNA: TGCGCCAGCAGCCTGGAACTAGTGCCGGCAGATACGCAGTATTTT
length: 15
D: NA
J: TRBJ2-3
V: TRBV5-1
size: NA

CDR3: CANSLAANEQFF
DNA: TGTGCCAACAGTTTAGCTGCCAATGAGCAGTTCTTC
length: 12
D: NA
J: TRBJ2-1
V: TRBV7-9
size: few

CDR3: CASSLGDRVYEQFF
DNA: TGTGCCAGCAGCTTGGGGGACAGGGTTTATGAGCAGTTCTTC
length: 14
D: TRBD1
J: TRBJ2-1
V: TRBV7-9
size: few

CDR3: CASSNGVTGSPLHF
DNA: TGTGCCAGCAGCAATGGGGTGACGGGTTCACCCCTCCACTTT
length: 14
D: NA
J: TRBJ1-6
V: TRBV27
size: few

CDR3: CASSSWTVQETQYF
DNA: TGTGCCAGCAGCTCTTGGACAGTCCAAGAGACCCAGTACTTC
length: 14
D: NA
J: TRBJ2-5
V: TRBV7-6
size: few

CDR3: CASSLVGYEQYF
DNA: TGCGCCAGCAGCTTGGTGGGCTACGAGCAGTACTTC
length: 12
D: NA
J: TRBJ2-7
V: TRBV7-2
size: many

CDR3: CASSYSIVTSGGRKETQYF
DNA: TGTGCCAGCAGTTACTCGATTGTAACTAGCGGGGGGAGGAAAGAGACCCAGTACTTC
length: 19
D: TRBD2
J: TRBJ2-5
V: TRBV6-5
size: few

CDR3: CAERQAALIEQYF
DNA: TGTGCCGAAAGACAGGCGGCTCTCATTGAGCAGTACTTC
length: 13
D: NA
J: TRBJ2-7
V: TRBV9
size: many

CDR3: CASSRLAVNTGELFF
DNA: TGTGCCAGCAGCCGACTAGCGGTGAACACCGGGGAGCTGTTTTTT
length: 15
D: TRBD2
J: TRBJ2-2
V: TRBV7-9
size: many